One and the same sample provided the 24 T cell receptor beta chains below, sequenced in a study of cytomegalovirus exposure and HLA in healthy donors. The primer mix had 60 Vbeta and 13 Jbeta primers. The repertoire was sequenced with immunoSEQ multiplex PCR; TCRdb's copy has only in-frame clones and lacks some. This table holds roughly 190,000 clones, about four fifths found once. The sequenced sample consisted of PBMCs. Source of these receptors: a woman in her fifties or sixties in good health and CMV-seronegative.

The chain links TRBV19 to TRBJ2-6; the D is unclear. The CDR3 runs to 19 residues. Trimming removed 0 bases from V and 1 base from J, with 16 bases in between. The germline V gene encodes CDR1 LNHDA and CDR2 SQIVND (reference sequence). The CDR3 spells CASSIDLYRPGSGANVLTF. As DNA, the CDR3 is TGTGCCAGTAGTATAGATCTATATAGGCCGGGTTCTGGGGCCAACGTCCTGACTTTC.

The rearrangement uses TRBV6-5 and TRBJ1-1, with TRBD1 identical over 7 bases. This CDR3 is 13 amino acids long. Per the germline V gene, CDR1 is MNHEY and CDR2 is SVGAGI. V gave up 5 bases and J gave up 5 bases; unmatched junction bases: 5. The CDR3 loop is CASSAPGGTEAFF. The CDR3, as DNA: TGTGCCAGCAGTGCCCCAGGGGGAACTGAAGCTTTCTTT.

J is TRBJ1-1 and V is TRBV5-1; no clear D gene. V shed 0 bases and J shed 0 bases, with 6 bases lying between them. Germline V gene data show CDR1 as SGHRS and CDR2 as YFSETQ. This CDR3 spans 14 amino acids. CDR3 region: CASSLGHLNTEAFF. As DNA, the CDR3 is TGCGCCAGCAGCTTGGGACATCTGAACACTGAAGCTTTCTTT.

The chain joins TRBV29-1 to TRBJ1-1; D is perhaps TRBD1 (6 bases). Between the trimmed V and J ends, which lost 6 bases and 0 bases, there was a span of 14 bases. CDR1 and CDR2 (germline): SQVTM, ANQGSEA. This CDR3 spans 14 amino acids. CDR3 region: CSVARQDMNTEAFF. The CDR3 DNA sequence: TGCAGCGTGGCGAGACAGGACATGAACACTGAAGCTTTCTTT.

The chain has TRBV25-1 and TRBJ2-2; D is perhaps TRBD2 (5 bases). CDR3 size: 16 residues. V lost 6 bases, J lost 2 bases, and 16 bases lay in between. Germline CDR1 is MGHDK and CDR2 is SYGVNS. The CDR3, as DNA: TGTGCCAGCAGCCTTCGGGGTACTCACAACACCGGGGAGCTGTTTTTT. Encoded protein: CASSLRGTHNTGELFF.

The rearrangement uses TRBV2 and TRBJ2-3; 8 nucleotides line up with TRBD1. J lost 6 bases, V lost 8 bases, and 7 bases had no gene match. This CDR3 is built from 13 residues. Germline V gene data show CDR1 as SNHLY and CDR2 as FYNNEI. The CDR3 region has the DNA TGTGCCAGCCGAGGACAGGGCAGCGATACGCAGTATTTT. It is translated as CASRGQGSDTQYF.

V and J are TRBV5-4 and TRBJ2-7; 8 nucleotides agree with TRBD1. In germline, CDR1 is SGHNT, CDR2 YYREEE (reference sequence). The J segment lost 3 bases and the V segment lost 5 bases, leaving 10 bases of the junction unmatched. The CDR3 runs 15 residues. CDR3 loop: CASSGAGTGNYEQYF. CDR3 DNA sequence: TGTGCCAGCAGTGGCGCCGGGACAGGTAACTACGAGCAGTACTTC.

The J gene is TRBJ1-5, the V gene TRBV7-9; 9 bases line up with TRBD1. The CDR3 has 14 amino acids. Per germline, CDR1 SEHNR and CDR2 FQNEAQ (reference sequence). The V segment lost 5 bases and the J segment 6 bases; nucleotides outside the gene matches: 5. CDR3 coding DNA: TGTGCCAGCAGCCCAGACAGGGGGGCTCAGCCCCAGCATTTT. It codes for CASSPDRGAQPQHF.

The chain couples TRBV28 to TRBJ1-5; no clear D gene. V gave up 6 bases and J gave up 7 bases, with 10 bases separating them. The CDR3 spans 12 residues. Germline V gene sequence: CDR1 MDHEN, CDR2 SYDVKM. The CDR3: CASRPAGQPQHF. CDR3 sequence (DNA): TGTGCCAGCAGACCAGCCGGGCAGCCCCAGCATTTT.

The CDR3 loop is CASSPQKGAGRGTGELFF. For the CDR3, the DNA is TGTGCCAGCAGCCCACAAAAGGGGGCAGGGCGAGGAACCGGGGAGCTGTTTTTT. This chain links TRBV14 with TRBJ2-2, with 7 bases fitting TRBD1. The junction had 16 bases not matched to a gene; V was cut back by 4 bases and J by 5 bases. This CDR3 has 18 residues. Germline values: CDR1 SGHDN, CDR2 FVKESK.

The chain carries TRBV29-1 and TRBJ2-2; unclear D gene. V lost 4 bases and J lost 1, with 7 bases in between. The length of the CDR3 is 13 residues. Germline-derived CDR1 and CDR2 are SQVTM and ANQGSEA. The CDR3 nucleotides read TGCAGCGTTGGCCAGATGAACACCGGGGAGCTGTTTTTT. Translating it yields CSVGQMNTGELFF.

CDR3 amino acids: CASSSGGAGDTEAFF. The DNA of the CDR3 is TGTGCCAGCTCATCGGGGGGGGCGGGGGACACTGAAGCTTTCTTT. The chain joins TRBV28 to TRBJ1-1; tentatively, D is TRBD1 (6 bases). This CDR3 region has 15 residues. Germline lookup yields CDR1 MDHEN and CDR2 SYDVKM. The V end was cut by 8 bases, the J end by 3 bases, with 19 bases between.

The chain uses TRBV7-9 and TRBJ1-2; 8 nucleotides line up with TRBD1. There are 15 residues in the CDR3. Germline loops: CDR1 SEHNR, CDR2 FQNEAQ (reference sequence). Trimming removed 1 base from V and 7 bases from J; junction bases left unmatched: 8. This CDR3 reads CASSLEGQGAFGYTF. The DNA of the CDR3 is TGTGCCAGCAGCTTAGAAGGGCAGGGGGCTTTTGGCTACACCTTC.

The chain uses TRBV4-1 and TRBJ1-2; no firm D call. CDR1 MGHRA and CDR2 YSYEKL come from the germline V gene. The CDR3 totals 15 residues. V dropped 4 bases and J dropped 6 bases, with 18 bases sitting between them. CDR3 amino acids: CASSPEGRAFDGYTF. In DNA, the CDR3 is TGCGCCAGCAGCCCCGAAGGGAGGGCGTTTGATGGCTACACCTTC.

The CDR3 here is CASSLAGTRYEQFF. For the CDR3, the DNA is TGTGCCAGCAGTCTAGCGGGAACTAGGTATGAGCAGTTCTTC. The rearrangement joins TRBV28 to TRBJ2-1, with TRBD2 matching over 9 bases. The V gene's germline CDR1 is MDHEN and CDR2 SYDVKM. V trimming: 5 bases; J trimming: 8 bases; junction bases outside the gene matches: 7. This CDR3 has 14 residues.

This chain links TRBV10-3 with TRBJ1-1; tentative D call: TRBD1 (6 bases). There are 14 residues in the CDR3. Germline V lookup: CDR1 ENHRY, CDR2 SYGVKD. V lost 10 bases and J lost 1, with 16 bases in between. CDR3 sequence reads: CASGGGTPNTEAFF. In DNA, the CDR3 is TGTGCCAGTGGGGGGGGGACACCGAACACTGAAGCTTTCTTT.

This rearrangement joins TRBV6-1 to TRBJ1-2; 7 bases fit TRBD1. V trimming: 2 bases; J trimming: 9 bases; junction bases outside the gene matches: 9. Germline values: CDR1 MNHNS, CDR2 SASEGT. The CDR3 contains 14 residues. The CDR3 coding sequence is TGTGCCAGCAGTGAAACCACAGGGGCCTCCAGCTACACCTTC. Amino acids: CASSETTGASSYTF.

A single count supports this clone. The chain carries TRBV6-5 and TRBJ1-5; weak D call: TRBD1 (6 bases). This CDR3 is built from 14 residues. Germline V gene sequence: CDR1 MNHEY, CDR2 SVGAGI. Trimming left V 2 bases short and J 6 bases short, with 11 bases between. The DNA of the CDR3 is TGTGCCAGCAGTTACGACCGGGGGGCTCAGCCCCAGCATTTT. Residues: CASSYDRGAQPQHF.

V usage is TRBV28 and J usage is TRBJ1-5; D may be TRBD1 (6 bases). CDR3 length: 16 residues. V was pared by 10 bases and J by 6 bases, with 25 bases between. Per the germline V gene, CDR1 is MDHEN and CDR2 is SYDVKM. The CDR3 DNA sequence: TGTGCCACTGCCTCTTGGGGCAGGGGAAGCGGTCAGCCCCAGCATTTT. Protein product: CATASWGRGSGQPQHF.

The gene calls are TRBV19 and TRBJ2-5, with D unresolved. Trimming removed 6 bases from V and 5 bases from J, with 10 bases in between. The germline V gene has CDR1 LNHDA and CDR2 SQIVND (reference sequence). The CDR3 is 12 amino acids. Here the CDR3 DNA reads TGTGCCAGTAGCGGTGCTAGGGAGACCCAGTACTTC. It encodes CASSGARETQYF.

The V call is TRBV7-3, the J call TRBJ2-6; D remains unclear. This CDR3 has 16 amino acids. V gave up 5 bases and J gave up 0 bases, with 11 bases separating them. Germline CDR1 and CDR2: SGHTA and FQGTGA. In nucleotides, the CDR3 is TGTGCCAGCAGCCCAATCTCGCGCTCTGGGGCCAACGTCCTGACTTTC. Its protein is CASSPISRSGANVLTF.

The sample holds one count of this clone. The chain has TRBV5-6 and TRBJ2-7; 7 bases fit TRBD1. Germline loops: CDR1 SGHDT, CDR2 YYEEEE. V lost 4 bases and J lost 2; bases outside the gene matches: 6. The CDR3 is 14 amino acids. CDR3 amino acids: CASSQPGQPYEQYF. The CDR3 DNA reads TGTGCCAGCAGCCAGCCGGGACAGCCCTACGAGCAGTACTTC.

The rearrangement links TRBV11-2 to TRBJ2-1; D perhaps matches TRBD2 (5 bases). V lost 2 bases and J lost 2, with 13 bases in between. This CDR3 is 16 amino acids long. CDR1 is SGHAT and CDR2 is FQNNGV in the germline V gene. The CDR3 reads CASSLPVGVTYNEQFF. The CDR3 DNA sequence: TGTGCCAGCAGCTTACCCGTGGGAGTAACCTACAATGAGCAGTTCTTC.

This clone was recorded only once. The chain links TRBV7-9 to TRBJ2-7; 7 bases are a match to TRBD1. The J segment lost 4 bases and the V segment lost 5 bases, leaving 8 bases of the junction unmatched. In germline, CDR1 is SEHNR, CDR2 FQNEAQ (reference sequence). The CDR3 extends over 14 amino acids. CDR3 sequence: CASSPDRAQYEQYF. CDR3 DNA: TGTGCCAGCAGCCCTGACAGGGCCCAGTACGAGCAGTACTTC.